Listed below are T cell receptor beta chains from one sample, sequenced in a study of cytomegalovirus exposure and HLA in healthy donors. Sequencing used immunoSEQ multiplex PCR; TCRdb keeps in-frame clones, though not all of them. The sample lists some 170,000 clones, more than 75% occurring once. What was sequenced was PBMCs. All receptors derive from a man aged 25 to 45 in good health and CMV-seropositive. CDR3s include the opening cysteine and the closing phenylalanine or tryptophan. A D gene is named only where the DNA matches it firmly. Rows give clone size only sometimes, using once, few, many, or a class for an expanded clone.

j_call clone_size v_call d_call cdr3_aa cdr3_nt
TRBJ2-3 - TRBV28 - CASSMTGSSTDTQYF TGTGCCAGCAGCATGACAGGATCTAGCACAGATACGCAGTATTTT
TRBJ2-7 - TRBV6-1 - CASSVYRDIISYEQYF TGTGCCAGCAGTGTATACCGGGACATCATTTCCTACGAGCAGTACTTC
TRBJ1-2 - TRBV15 - CATSRDSTQGAAGYTF TGTGCCACCAGCAGAGATAGCACTCAGGGAGCTGCTGGCTACACCTTC
TRBJ1-2 once TRBV5-6 - CASSPLGRDYGYTF TGTGCCAGCAGCCCCCTGGGACGGGACTATGGCTACACCTTC
TRBJ2-7 - TRBV15 - CATSRDRAVGEQYF TGTGCCACCAGCAGAGACAGGGCTGTGGGGGAGCAGTACTTC
TRBJ2-1 - TRBV7-6 - CASSLNAYNEQFF TGTGCCAGCAGCTTAAACGCTTACAATGAGCAGTTCTTC
TRBJ1-6 - TRBV30 - CAWSVKGTSYNSPLHF TGTGCCTGGAGTGTAAAGGGGACCTCCTATAATTCACCCCTCCACTTT
TRBJ1-4 - TRBV6-5 - CASSYSGGAGEKLFF TGTGCCAGCAGTTACTCAGGGGGGGCTGGAGAAAAACTGTTTTTT
TRBJ2-7 - TRBV11-3 TRBD1 CASSPRTGSSYEQYF TGTGCCAGCAGCCCCCGGACAGGGAGCTCCTACGAGCAGTACTTC
TRBJ2-7 - TRBV4-1 - CASSPPRAYEQYF TGCGCCAGCAGCCCCCCCAGGGCCTACGAGCAGTACTTC
TRBJ2-5 - TRBV6-5 TRBD1 CASSYTTGLETQYF TGTGCCAGCAGTTACACGACAGGGTTAGAGACCCAGTACTTC
TRBJ2-7 - TRBV11-3 - CASSLSPRGREQYF TGTGCCAGCAGCTTATCCCCTAGGGGCCGTGAGCAGTACTTC
TRBJ2-1 - TRBV5-1 TRBD2 CASSKSGTSSYNEQFF TGCGCCAGCAGTAAGTCCGGGACTAGTTCCTACAATGAGCAGTTCTTC
TRBJ1-5 - TRBV28 TRBD1 CASSFQQGNSNQPQHF TGTGCCAGCAGTTTTCAACAGGGGAATAGCAATCAGCCCCAGCATTTT
TRBJ1-1 - TRBV7-6 TRBD1 CASSSRGGTEAFF TGTGCCAGCAGCTCCAGGGGGGGCACTGAAGCTTTCTTT
TRBJ2-1 - TRBV5-1 - CASSLQGYNEQFF TGCGCCAGCAGCTTGCAGGGGTACAATGAGCAGTTCTTC
TRBJ2-7 - TRBV7-7 TRBD1 CASSKDRGYEQYF TGTGCTAGCAGTAAGGACAGGGGCTACGAGCAGTACTTC
TRBJ1-3 - TRBV7-7 - CASSLTFPPNTIYF TGTGCCAGCAGCTTAACGTTTCCCCCAAACACCATATATTTT
TRBJ1-2 - TRBV5-1 TRBD1 CASSLGQADGYTF TGCGCCAGCAGCCTCGGACAGGCAGATGGCTACACCTTC
TRBJ2-5 once TRBV10-3 - CAISEQETQYF TGTGCCATCAGTGAGCAAGAGACCCAGTACTTC